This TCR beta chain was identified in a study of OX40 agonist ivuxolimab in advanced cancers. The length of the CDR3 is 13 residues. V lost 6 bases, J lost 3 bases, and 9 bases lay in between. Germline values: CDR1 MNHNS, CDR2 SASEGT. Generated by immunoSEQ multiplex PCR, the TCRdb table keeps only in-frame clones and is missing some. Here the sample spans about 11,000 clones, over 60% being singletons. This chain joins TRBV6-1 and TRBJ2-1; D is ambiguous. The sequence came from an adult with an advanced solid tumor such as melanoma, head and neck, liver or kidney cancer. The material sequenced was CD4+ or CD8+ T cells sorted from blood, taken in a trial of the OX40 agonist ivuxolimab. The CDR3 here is CASSANSYNEQFF. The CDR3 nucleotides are TGTGCCAGCAGCGCCAACAGCTACAATGAGCAGTTCTTC.